This T cell receptor (beta chain) stems from a study of shared clonotypes between healthy human individuals. Study-wide background: Donors, aged 18 to 49, were a couple of women and a few men. General study points: The study generally estimated greater richness for naive than memory subsets. Donor scarcity curtailed the genetic and exposure-history diversity represented herein. Shared clonotypes across all four donors exceeded non-shared ones in generation probability.

V was cut by 2 bases and J by 6 bases, with 8 bases left in between. The germline V gene has CDR1 SNHLY and CDR2 FYNNEI. The CDR3 is 12 amino acids. With respect to this clone: Its matching antigen is unknown.

Method: immunoSEQ multiplex PCR; TCRdb's copy keeps in-frame clones and lacks some. The sample contains roughly 1,100,000 clones, about 77% of which appear only once. The sample comprised memory CD4+ T cells sorted from blood. Subset defined: CD45RA-negative fraction. This sequence joins TRBV2 and TRBJ2-7; D is ambiguous. This TCR came from a man aged 18-30 years in good health. The CDR3 reads CASSEPWGEQYF. The CDR3 region has the DNA TGTGCCAGCAGTGAACCCTGGGGCGAGCAGTACTTC. Variable domain in full (rest from reference TRBV2 and TRBJ2-7): EPEVTQTPSHQVTQMGQEVILRCVPISNHLYFYWYRQILGQKVEFLVSFYNNEISEKSEIFDDQFSVERPDGSNFTLKIRSTKLEDSAMYFCASSEPWGEQYFGPGTRLTVT.